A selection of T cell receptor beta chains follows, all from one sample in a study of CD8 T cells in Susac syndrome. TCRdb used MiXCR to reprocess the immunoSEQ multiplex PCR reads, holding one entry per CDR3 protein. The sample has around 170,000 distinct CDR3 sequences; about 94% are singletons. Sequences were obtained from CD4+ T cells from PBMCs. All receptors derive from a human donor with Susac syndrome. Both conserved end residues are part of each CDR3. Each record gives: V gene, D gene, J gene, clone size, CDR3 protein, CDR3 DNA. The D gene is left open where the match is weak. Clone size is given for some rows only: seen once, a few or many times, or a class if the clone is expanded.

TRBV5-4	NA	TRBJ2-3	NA	CASSLDDYRTDTQYF	TGTGCCAGCAGCTTGGATGACTACCGCACAGATACGCAGTATTTT
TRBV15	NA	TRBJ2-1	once	CATSGRDEQFF	TGTGCCACCAGCGGCCGTGATGAGCAGTTCTTC
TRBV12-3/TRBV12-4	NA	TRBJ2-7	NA	CASSVRDSSNEQYF	TGTGCCAGCAGTGTCCGGGACTCCTCCAACGAGCAGTACTTC
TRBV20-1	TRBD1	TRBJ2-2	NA	CSAPLSGTGANTGELFF	TGCAGTGCGCCCCTTTCTGGGACAGGGGCGAACACCGGGGAGCTGTTTTTT
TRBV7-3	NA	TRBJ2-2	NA	CASSLRVAGELFF	TGTGCCAGCAGCTTAAGGGTAGCCGGGGAGCTGTTTTTT
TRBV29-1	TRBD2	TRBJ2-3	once	CSVLTSPYTDTQYF	TGCAGCGTCTTGACTAGCCCCTACACAGATACGCAGTATTTT
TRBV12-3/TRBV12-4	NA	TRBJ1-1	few	CASSPGRRNTEAFF	TGTGCCAGCAGTCCGGGACGCAGGAACACTGAAGCTTTCTTT
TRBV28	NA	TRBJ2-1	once	CASSLPGRVVGFF	TGTGCCAGCAGTTTACCAGGCCGGGTTGTAGGGTTCTTC
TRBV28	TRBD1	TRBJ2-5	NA	CASSQQGTQETQYF	TGTGCCAGCAGTCAACAGGGGACCCAAGAGACCCAGTACTTC
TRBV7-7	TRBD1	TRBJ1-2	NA	CASRPISGQGGNYGYTF	TGTGCCAGCAGACCGATCTCGGGACAGGGTGGCAACTATGGCTACACCTTC
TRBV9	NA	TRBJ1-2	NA	CASSVGGVYGYTF	TGTGCCAGCAGCGTAGGTGGTGTCTATGGCTACACCTTC
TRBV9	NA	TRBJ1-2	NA	CASSPEVTMWVSGYTF	TGTGCCAGCAGCCCGGAGGTTACTATGTGGGTTAGCGGCTACACCTTC
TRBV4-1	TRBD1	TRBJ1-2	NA	CASSQDGAGGYYGYTF	TGCGCCAGCAGCCAAGATGGGGCAGGGGGGTACTATGGCTACACCTTC
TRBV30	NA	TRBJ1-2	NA	CATPSTGNYGYTF	TGTGCCACCCCTTCGACAGGCAACTATGGCTACACCTTC
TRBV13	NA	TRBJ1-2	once	CASSSIMGREPYGYTF	TGTGCCAGCAGCTCCATAATGGGCAGGGAGCCCTATGGCTACACCTTC
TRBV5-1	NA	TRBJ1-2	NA	CASSAFAKDGYTF	TGCGCCAGCAGCGCCTTCGCTAAGGATGGCTACACCTTC
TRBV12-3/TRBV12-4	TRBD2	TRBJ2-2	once	CASSSDPGGSGTGELFF	TGTGCCAGCAGTTCCGACCCCGGCGGTAGCGGGACCGGGGAGCTGTTTTTT
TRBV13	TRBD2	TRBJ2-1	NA	CASSPRGGQKFF	TGTGCCAGCAGCCCTCGGGGAGGGCAGAAGTTCTTC
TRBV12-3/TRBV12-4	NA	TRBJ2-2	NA	CASRLGGSGTGELFF	TGTGCCAGCAGGCTAGGGGGTAGCGGAACCGGGGAGCTGTTTTTT
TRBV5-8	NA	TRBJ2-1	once	CASSLIRGSYNEQFF	TGTGCCAGCAGCTTAATCAGGGGTTCCTACAATGAGCAGTTCTTC
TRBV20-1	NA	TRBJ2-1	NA	CSGPGGAYGNEQFF	TGCAGCGGACCTGGCGGGGCCTACGGCAATGAGCAGTTCTTC
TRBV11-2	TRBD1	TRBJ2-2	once	CASSPPGGGELFF	TGTGCCAGCAGCCCCCCAGGGGGCGGGGAGCTGTTTTTT
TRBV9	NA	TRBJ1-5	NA	CASSVGGGINQPQHF	TGTGCCAGCAGCGTAGGGGGCGGGATCAATCAGCCCCAGCATTTT
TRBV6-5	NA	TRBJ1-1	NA	CASVGSEAFF	TGTGCCAGCGTGGGCAGTGAAGCTTTCTTT
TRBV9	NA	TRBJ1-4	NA	CASSVEGTTKEKLFF	TGTGCCAGCAGCGTAGAGGGAACGACTAAGGAAAAACTGTTTTTT
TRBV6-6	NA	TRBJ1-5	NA	CASGIGRAGNQPQHF	TGTGCCAGCGGCATTGGCAGGGCTGGCAATCAGCCCCAGCATTTT
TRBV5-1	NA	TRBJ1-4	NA	CASSPDSTNEKLFF	TGCGCCAGCAGCCCGGACAGCACGAATGAAAAACTGTTTTTT
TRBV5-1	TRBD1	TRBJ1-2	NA	CASSAGQGKGGYTF	TGCGCCAGCAGCGCCGGACAGGGAAAGGGTGGCTACACCTTC
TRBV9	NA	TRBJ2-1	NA	CASSVVGESSYNEQFF	TGTGCCAGCAGCGTAGTGGGCGAAAGCTCCTACAATGAGCAGTTCTTC
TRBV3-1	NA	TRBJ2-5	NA	CASSQGRGQETQYF	TGTGCCAGCAGCCAAGGACGAGGACAAGAGACCCAGTACTTC
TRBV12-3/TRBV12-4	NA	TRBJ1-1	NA	CASSPRTVVEGTEAFF	TGTGCCAGCAGCCCAAGGACAGTCGTGGAGGGCACTGAAGCTTTCTTT
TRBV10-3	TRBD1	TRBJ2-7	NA	CAISNRDSPSYEQYF	TGTGCCATCAGTAACCGGGACAGTCCGTCCTACGAGCAGTACTTC
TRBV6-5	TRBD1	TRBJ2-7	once	CASATGGYEQYF	TGTGCCAGCGCGACAGGGGGGTACGAGCAGTACTTC
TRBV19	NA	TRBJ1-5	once	CASSRPPSNQPQHF	TGTGCCAGTAGTAGGCCACCTAGCAATCAGCCCCAGCATTTT
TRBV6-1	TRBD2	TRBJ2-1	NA	CASSLTRTSGAGEQFF	TGTGCCAGCAGCCTCACCCGGACTAGCGGGGCTGGTGAGCAGTTCTTC
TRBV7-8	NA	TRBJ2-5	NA	CASSLGTSGRQETQYF	TGTGCCAGCAGCTTGGGGACATCGGGGCGCCAAGAGACCCAGTACTTC
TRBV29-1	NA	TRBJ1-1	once	CSVEDLSQGGAFF	TGCAGCGTTGAAGATCTTAGCCAGGGTGGGGCTTTCTTT
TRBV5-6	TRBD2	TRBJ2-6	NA	CASSRAGVAGANVLTF	TGTGCCAGCAGCCGCGCGGGGGTTGCTGGGGCCAACGTCCTGACTTTC
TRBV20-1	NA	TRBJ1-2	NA	CGRWRGAYGYTF	TGCGGACGATGGAGGGGGGCCTATGGCTACACCTTC
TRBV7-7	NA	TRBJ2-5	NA	CASSLVDTQETQYF	TGTGCTAGCAGCTTAGTGGATACTCAAGAGACCCAGTACTTC
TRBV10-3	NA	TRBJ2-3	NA	CAISESDRDTQYF	TGTGCCATCAGTGAGTCGGACCGGGATACGCAGTATTTT
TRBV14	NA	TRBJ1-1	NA	CASSHGGTNTEAFF	TGTGCCAGCAGCCATGGGGGAACGAACACTGAAGCTTTCTTT
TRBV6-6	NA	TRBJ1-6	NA	CASSYPAEDSPLHF	TGTGCCAGCAGTTACCCGGCAGAGGATTCACCCCTCCACTTT
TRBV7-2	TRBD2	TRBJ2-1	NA	CASSISGGVYNEQFF	TGTGCCAGCAGCATTAGCGGGGGGGTTTACAATGAGCAGTTCTTC
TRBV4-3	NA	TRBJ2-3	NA	CASSQSNTQYF	TGCGCCAGCAGCCAATCAAATACGCAGTATTTT
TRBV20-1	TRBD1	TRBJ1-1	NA	CSAKGGQLNTEAFF	TGCAGTGCTAAGGGGGGACAGTTAAACACTGAAGCTTTCTTT
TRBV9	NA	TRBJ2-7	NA	CASSVAPAESYEQYF	TGTGCCAGCAGCGTAGCCCCGGCAGAATCCTACGAGCAGTACTTC
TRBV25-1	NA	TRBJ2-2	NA	CASSEYGVSGELFF	TGTGCCAGCAGTGAATACGGTGTGTCCGGGGAGCTGTTTTTT
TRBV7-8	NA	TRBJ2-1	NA	CASSFPGTYNEQFF	TGTGCCAGCAGCTTCCCAGGAACCTACAATGAGCAGTTCTTC
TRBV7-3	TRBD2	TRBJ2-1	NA	CASSLGTTDEQFF	TGTGCCAGCAGCTTAGGGACTACGGATGAGCAGTTCTTC